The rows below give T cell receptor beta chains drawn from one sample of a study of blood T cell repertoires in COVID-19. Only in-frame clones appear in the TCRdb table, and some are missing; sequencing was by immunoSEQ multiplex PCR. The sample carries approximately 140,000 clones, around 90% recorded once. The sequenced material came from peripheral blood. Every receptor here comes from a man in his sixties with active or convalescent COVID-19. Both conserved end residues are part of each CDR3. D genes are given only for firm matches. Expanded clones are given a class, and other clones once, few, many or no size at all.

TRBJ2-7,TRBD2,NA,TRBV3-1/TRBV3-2,CASNQSPGLVGEQYF,TGTGCCAGCAACCAAAGCCCGGGACTAGTGGGCGAGCAGTACTTC
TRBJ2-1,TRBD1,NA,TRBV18,CASSSGQAKGFNEQFF,TGTGCCAGCTCATCCGGACAGGCTAAAGGTTTCAATGAGCAGTTCTTC
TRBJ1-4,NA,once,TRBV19,CASSIAGATNEKLFF,TGTGCCAGTAGTATTGCAGGGGCAACTAATGAAAAACTGTTTTTT
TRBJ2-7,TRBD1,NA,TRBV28,CASSPAGGSYEQYF,TGTGCCAGCAGTCCCGCAGGGGGCTCCTACGAGCAGTACTTC
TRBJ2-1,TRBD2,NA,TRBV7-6,CASSSLAGNTYNEQFF,TGTGCCAGCAGCTCACTAGCGGGCAACACCTACAATGAGCAGTTCTTC
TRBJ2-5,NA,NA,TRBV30,CAWSGGRDGQTQYF,TGTGCCTGGAGTGGGGGTCGGGATGGGCAGACCCAGTACTTC
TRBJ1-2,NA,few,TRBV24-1,CATSDFPFNYGYTF,TGTGCCACCAGTGATTTTCCCTTTAACTATGGCTACACCTTC
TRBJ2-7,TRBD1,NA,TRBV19,CASSRTGDGYEQYF,TGTGCCAGTAGTAGGACAGGGGACGGGTACGAGCAGTACTTC
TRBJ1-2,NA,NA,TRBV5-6,CASSSDRGGYGYTF,TGTGCCAGCAGCTCAGACCGCGGCGGCTATGGCTACACCTTC
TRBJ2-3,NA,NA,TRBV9,CASSLQRTDTQYF,TGTGCCAGCAGTCTACAGCGCACAGATACGCAGTATTTT
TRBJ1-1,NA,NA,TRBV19,CASSIERYTEAFF,TGTGCCAGTAGTATAGAGAGGTACACTGAAGCTTTCTTT
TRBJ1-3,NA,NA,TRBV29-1,CSVLQGPGNTIYF,TGCAGCGTATTACAGGGCCCTGGAAACACCATATATTTT
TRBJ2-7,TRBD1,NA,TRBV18,CASSGQGNHEQYF,TGTGCCAGCTCAGGACAGGGAAACCACGAGCAGTACTTC
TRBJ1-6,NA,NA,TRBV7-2,CASSRTWGQGSPLHF,TGTGCCAGCAGCCGGACGTGGGGCCAAGGTTCACCCCTCCACTTT
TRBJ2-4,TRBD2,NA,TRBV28,CASIPGGLAGSPNIQYF,TGTGCCAGCATCCCAGGGGGACTAGCGGGAAGTCCGAACATTCAGTACTTC
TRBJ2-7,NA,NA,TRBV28,CASSLGGPASYEQYF,TGTGCCAGCAGTCTAGGGGGACCCGCCTCCTACGAGCAGTACTTC
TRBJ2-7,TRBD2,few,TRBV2,CAKGTSGPSSRGQYF,TGTGCCAAGGGGACTAGCGGTCCTTCATCGAGGGGGCAGTACTTC
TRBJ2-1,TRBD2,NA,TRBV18,CASSVTSGSYNEQFF,TGTGCCAGCTCGGTGACTAGCGGCTCCTACAATGAGCAGTTCTTC
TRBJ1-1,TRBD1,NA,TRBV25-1,CASSEYGGQLNTEAFF,TGTGCCAGCAGTGAGTATGGGGGACAGTTGAACACTGAAGCTTTCTTT
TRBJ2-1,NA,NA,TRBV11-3,CASSDPLASNEQFF,TGTGCCAGCAGCGACCCTCTAGCGAGTAATGAGCAGTTCTTC
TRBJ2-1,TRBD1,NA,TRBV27,CASSSHRGVSYNEQFF,TGTGCCAGCAGTTCCCACAGGGGGGTCTCCTACAATGAGCAGTTCTTC
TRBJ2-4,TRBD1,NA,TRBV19,CASTTFRGQKNIQYF,TGTGCCAGTACCACTTTTAGGGGGCAGAAAAACATTCAGTACTTC
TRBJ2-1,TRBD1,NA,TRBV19,CATTTGDNEQFF,TGTGCCACAACGACAGGGGACAATGAGCAGTTCTTC
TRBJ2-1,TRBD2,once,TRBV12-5,CASGNVWVSGSVNNEQFF,TGTGCTAGTGGCAACGTCTGGGTTAGCGGGAGTGTCAACAATGAGCAGTTCTTC
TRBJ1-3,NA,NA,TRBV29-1,CSVGGGSSGNTIYF,TGCAGCGTCGGCGGGGGATCCTCTGGAAACACCATATATTTT
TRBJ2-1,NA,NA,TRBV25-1,CASSARDEQFF,TGTGCCAGCAGTGCTCGGGATGAGCAGTTCTTC
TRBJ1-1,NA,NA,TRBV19,CASSVGGSTEAFF,TGTGCCAGTAGTGTCGGGGGAAGCACTGAAGCTTTCTTT
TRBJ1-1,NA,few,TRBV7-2,CASSLDNIRAFF,TGTGCCAGCAGCTTAGACAACATCCGAGCTTTCTTT